Shown below are 8 T cell receptor beta chains from a single sample sequenced in a study of T cell responses to AZD1222 COVID-19 vaccine. TCRdb's copy holds only in-frame clones and misses some; the assay was immunoSEQ multiplex PCR. Here the sample spans about 130,000 clones, about 90% being singletons. The starting material was peripheral blood, obtained on day 0 of AZD1222 vaccination. Receptors originate from an adult in good health.

This clone was observed a single time. V is TRBV5-8 and J is TRBJ2-7; weak D call: TRBD1 (6 bases). Germline loops: CDR1 SGHTS, CDR2 YDEGEE. Between the trimmed V and J ends, which lost 2 bases and 2 bases, there was a span of 11 bases. CDR3 length equals 14 residues. The CDR3 is CASSFPRGPYEQYF. The DNA for the CDR3 is TGTGCCAGCAGCTTCCCCAGGGGACCCTACGAGCAGTACTTC. Full variable domain (rest looked up from reference TRBV5-8 and TRBJ2-7): EAGVTQSPTHLIKTRGQQATLRCSPISGHTSVYWYQQALGLGLQFLLWYDEGEERNRGNFPPRFSGRQFPNYSSELNVNALELEDSALYLCASSFPRGPYEQYFGPGTRLTVT.

The rearrangement links TRBV2 to TRBJ2-1; 8 nucleotides agree with TRBD2. V was pared by 7 bases and J by 1 base, with 6 bases of the junction left unmatched. The CDR3 spans 15 residues. The germline V gene encodes CDR1 SNHLY and CDR2 FYNNEI. CDR3 in amino acids: CASNSAGESYNEQFF. Written as DNA, the CDR3 is TGTGCCAGCAACTCAGCGGGAGAATCCTACAATGAGCAGTTCTTC.

The chain employs TRBV12-3 or TRBV12-4 and TRBJ2-5, with D perhaps TRBD1 (6 bases). This CDR3 spans 12 amino acids. Trimming stripped 7 bases from V and 9 bases from J, with 15 bases between. The CDR3 DNA is TGTGCCAGCAACCCTGGGGGCCCCTCCCAGTACTTC. Residues: CASNPGGPSQYF.

The chain carries TRBV21-1 and TRBJ1-1; the table names TRBD1, a call not compared with the DNA. TRBV21-1 has pseudogene status. The CDR3 is 18 residues long. The CDR3 bases are TGTGCCAGCAGCAAAGGTGGGACAGGGGGATGGGCGAACACTGAAGCTTTCTTT. Its protein product is CASSKGGTGGWANTEAFF.

V is TRBV30 and J is TRBJ1-2, with 9 bases lining up with TRBD1. This CDR3 contains 16 residues. V shed 3 bases, J shed 3 bases, and the junction held 11 bases outside the gene matches. CDR1 and CDR2 from the germline V gene are GTSNPN and SVGIG (reference sequence). The CDR3 DNA is TGTGCCTGGAGCTCAAATTCCGGGACAGGGCACTATGGCTACACCTTC. Encoded protein: CAWSSNSGTGHYGYTF.

The chain combines TRBV27 with TRBJ2-3, with 7 nucleotides matching TRBD2. Looked up from germline, CDR1 is MNHEY and CDR2 is SMNVEV (reference sequence). The CDR3 is 18 residues long. After removal of 7 bases from V and 0 bases from J, the junction contained 16 bases not matched to a gene. Here the CDR3 DNA reads TGTGCCAGCACCGCACGGCCCTTTCTAGCGGCGAGCACAGATACGCAGTATTTT. It translates to CASTARPFLAASTDTQYF.

DNA for the CDR3: TGTGCCAGCAGCGTAGCCCCGGGGGAAAAACTGTTTTTT. Protein sequence: CASSVAPGEKLFF. The chain uses TRBV9 and TRBJ1-4; D call uncertain. The germline V and J ends were trimmed by 0 bases and 8 bases, with 8 bases remaining between them. In germline, CDR1 is SGDLS, CDR2 YYNGEE. This CDR3 contains 13 residues.

As regards this clone: Its ends do not fully match the called genes, so a read error is possible. This chain uses TRBV10-3 with TRBJ2-7, with 7 positions matching TRBD2. The CDR3 runs to 14 residues. Germline V gene data show CDR1 as ENHRY and CDR2 as SYGVKD. This CDR3 is CAISQSAGAIEQYF. The CDR3 DNA follows: TGTGCCATCAGTCAGTCGGCGGGAGCTATCGAGCAGTACTTC.